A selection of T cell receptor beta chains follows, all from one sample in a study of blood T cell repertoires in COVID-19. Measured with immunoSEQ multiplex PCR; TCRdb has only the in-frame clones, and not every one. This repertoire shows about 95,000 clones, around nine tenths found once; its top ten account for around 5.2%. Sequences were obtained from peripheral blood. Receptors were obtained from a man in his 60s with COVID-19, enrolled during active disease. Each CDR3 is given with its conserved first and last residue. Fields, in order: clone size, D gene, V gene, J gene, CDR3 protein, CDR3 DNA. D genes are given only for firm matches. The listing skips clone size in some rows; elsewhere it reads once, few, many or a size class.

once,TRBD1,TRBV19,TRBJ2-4,CASSISGQGIKNIQYF,TGTGCCAGTAGTATATCCGGACAGGGGATCAAAAACATTCAGTACTTC
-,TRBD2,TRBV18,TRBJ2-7,CASSPILAEPNVYEQYF,TGTGCCAGCTCACCAATTCTAGCGGAGCCCAATGTTTACGAGCAGTACTTC
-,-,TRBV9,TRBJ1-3,CASSVHGNGNTIYF,TGTGCCAGCAGCGTACACGGGAACGGAAACACCATATATTTT
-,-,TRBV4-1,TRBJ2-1,CASSQTGPPIYNEQFF,TGCGCCAGCAGCCAAACAGGGCCCCCCATCTACAATGAGCAGTTCTTC
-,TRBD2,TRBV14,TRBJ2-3,CASSPTSGTDTQYF,TGTGCCAGCAGCCCCACTAGCGGCACAGATACGCAGTATTTT
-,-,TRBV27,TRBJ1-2,CASSSRDSANYGYTF,TGTGCCAGCAGTTCCAGGGACTCAGCTAACTATGGCTACACCTTC
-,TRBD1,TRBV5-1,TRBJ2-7,CASADRGDYEQYF,TGCGCCAGCGCGGACAGGGGGGACTACGAGCAGTACTTC
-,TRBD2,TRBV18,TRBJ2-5,CASSPMTPAGSYVETQYF,TGTGCCAGCTCACCAATGACCCCAGCGGGGAGCTATGTGGAGACCCAGTACTTC
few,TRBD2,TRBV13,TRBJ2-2,CASSLGLAGATGELFF,TGTGCCAGCAGCTTAGGATTAGCGGGAGCCACCGGGGAGCTGTTTTTT
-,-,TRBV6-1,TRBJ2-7,CASSEQASYEQYF,TGTGCCAGCAGTGAACAGGCCTCCTACGAGCAGTACTTC
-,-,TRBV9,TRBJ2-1,CASSAPKTGVPYNEQFF,TGTGCCAGCAGCGCCCCTAAAACCGGAGTCCCCTACAATGAGCAGTTCTTC